Below, 17 T cell receptor beta chains from the same sample are listed, as sequenced in a study of T-cell reconstitution after alpha-beta-depleted transplantation in children (TCRdb year 2016). Reading the label with the study, this specimen's treatment or condition is: allogeneic hematopoietic cell transplantation with graft depleted of TCRalphabeta T cells and CD19 B cells. The protocol used for the library was PCR. The data were produced on an Illumina HiSeq 2500. To normalize quantification of the TCRbeta repertoire, the TCR libraries were built with molecular barcoding that relied on unique molecular identifiers. The public reads were run again by TCRdb, first through fastp at Q25 and then through MiXCR, and only productive beta chains were kept. For every CDR3 protein sequence, its rows merge into one entry that carries the most common genes and DNA. A total of hundreds of thousands of distinct CDR3 sequences appear in this sample, around 9.9% of them only once. The ten largest clones add up to approximately 30% of the sample.

The source was PBMCs, collected before TCRalphabeta/CD19-depleted stem cell transplant. The receptors derive from a child under two years old with acute myeloid leukemia, due to receive a stem cell transplant.

In this sample, this clonotype turned up many times. The CDR3: CASSKQGGELFF. CDR3 in DNA: TGTGCCAGCAGCAAGCAAGGCGGGGAGCTGTTTTTT. This chain joins TRBV12-3 or TRBV12-4 and TRBJ2-2; D not certain. Deletions cut 6 bases from V and 7 bases from J, with 9 bases between. The CDR3 loop spans 12 amino acids.

The gene calls are TRBV6-1 and TRBJ1-2; D is unresolved. This CDR3 comprises 13 residues. V was cut by 0 bases and J by 7 bases, with 9 bases left in between. The germline gives CDR1 MNHNS, CDR2 SASEGT. As DNA, the CDR3 is TGTGCCAGCAGTGAAGCAGGGAAGACTGGCTACACCTTC. Encoded protein: CASSEAGKTGYTF.

This clonotype was seen ten or more times. V gene TRBV7-2 combines with J gene TRBJ1-1; D gene uncertain. CDR3 length equals 12 residues. V lost 5 bases, J lost 3 bases, and 7 bases lay in between. CDR1 and CDR2 from the germline V gene are SGHTA and FQGNSA. CDR3 protein: CASSPWDTEAFF. For the CDR3, the DNA is TGTGCCAGCAGCCCTTGGGACACTGAAGCTTTCTTT.

The sample holds a few counts of this clonotype. The chain couples TRBV10-1 to TRBJ2-3; TRBD2 matches at 13 bases. Per germline, CDR1 WNHNN and CDR2 SYGVQD (reference sequence). The CDR3 covers 16 residues. The V segment lost 5 bases and the J segment 6 bases; nucleotides outside the gene matches: 8. CDR3 loop: CASSPGLAGWLDTQYF. The CDR3 coding sequence is TGCGCCAGCAGTCCGGGACTAGCGGGGTGGCTGGATACGCAGTATTTT.

The chain is built from TRBV28 and TRBJ2-2; D is unresolved. The CDR3 contains 13 residues. From germline, CDR1 is MDHEN and CDR2 SYDVKM. V was trimmed by 6 bases and J by 5 bases, leaving 10 bases between them. The CDR3 is CASRVFGTGELFF. The CDR3 DNA follows: TGTGCCAGCAGGGTCTTCGGTACCGGGGAGCTGTTTTTT.

Ten or more counts support this clonotype. The V and J genes are TRBV5-1 and TRBJ2-5; TRBD2 matches at 9 bases. Germline values: CDR1 SGHRS, CDR2 YFSETQ. This CDR3 comprises 15 residues. With 4 bases clipped from V and 2 bases from J, the junction kept 6 bases outside the gene matches. CDR3 sequence reads: CASSPTSGTQETQYF. DNA of the CDR3: TGCGCCAGCAGCCCGACTAGCGGAACACAAGAGACCCAGTACTTC.

The genes are TRBV5-2 and TRBJ1-2. TRBV5-2 is flagged as a pseudogene. This CDR3 has 13 residues. As DNA, the CDR3 is TGTGCCAGCGGCTGGGAGTTCCTCTATGGCTACACCTTC. It codes for CASGWEFLYGYTF.

Ten or more counts support this clonotype. The V and J genes are TRBV5-1 and TRBJ2-1; 8 nucleotides match TRBD2. Per germline, CDR1 SGHRS and CDR2 YFSETQ. Unmatched junction bases numbered 1, after V lost 0 bases and J lost 2 bases. This CDR3 is 15 amino acids long. CDR3 protein: CASSLVAGTYNEQFF. The CDR3 nucleotides are TGCGCCAGCAGCTTGGTAGCGGGGACCTACAATGAGCAGTTCTTC.

This clonotype came up a few times. The chain couples TRBV9 to TRBJ2-1; no reliable D call. The CDR3 consists of 14 residues. Trimming cost V 0 bases and J 6 bases, with 10 bases left between them. Germline CDR1 SGDLS, CDR2 YYNGEE. In nucleotides, the CDR3 is TGTGCCAGCAGCGTAGCTTTTAGGCCCAATGAGCAGTTCTTC. Its translation: CASSVAFRPNEQFF.

The gene calls are TRBV5-1 and TRBJ2-1; the D gene is possibly TRBD2 (5 bases). V was cut by 1 base and J by 8 bases, with 13 bases left in between. The CDR3 sequence is 14 residues long. CDR1 and CDR2 (germline): SGHRS, YFSETQ. The CDR3 DNA sequence: TGCGCCAGCAGCTTGAACCGGGGAGAGGATGAGCAGTTCTTC. Amino acid sequence: CASSLNRGEDEQFF.

This clonotype has at least ten counts. This sequence joins TRBV10-3 and TRBJ1-2; D gene ambiguous. This CDR3 has 14 amino acids. Between the trimmed V and J ends, which lost 0 bases and 7 bases, there was a span of 12 bases. CDR1 and CDR2 (germline): ENHRY, SYGVKD. DNA for the CDR3: TGTGCCATCAGTGAGTCATTGACGATTGGTGGCTACACCTTC. It codes for CAISESLTIGGYTF.

This clonotype occurred many times. The chain recombines TRBV20-1 with TRBJ1-2; maybe TRBD1 (5 bases). V gave up 4 bases and J gave up 0 bases, with 9 bases separating them. CDR1 DFQATT and CDR2 SNEGSKA come from the germline V gene (reference sequence). The CDR3 is 13 residues long. CDR3 loop: CSATRQPNYGYTF. The CDR3 nucleotides read TGCAGTGCTACACGACAGCCTAACTATGGCTACACCTTC.

This clonotype appeared many times. V gene TRBV7-2 combines with J gene TRBJ1-2, with a possible D match to TRBD1 (5 bases). Germline values: CDR1 SGHTA, CDR2 FQGNSA. This CDR3 is 15 amino acids long. Deletions cut 4 bases from V and 0 bases from J, with 12 bases between. The CDR3 here is CASSSRPTANYGYTF. DNA for the CDR3: TGTGCCAGCAGCTCCCGCCCGACAGCTAACTATGGCTACACCTTC.

This clonotype was observed at least ten times. This chain joins TRBV28 and TRBJ1-1, with a tentative D call TRBD1 (5 bases). V was pared by 2 bases and J by 9 bases, with 13 bases between. This CDR3 has 13 residues. CDR1 and CDR2 from the germline V gene are MDHEN and SYDVKM. The CDR3 DNA follows: TGTGCCAGCAGTTTAAATAGTGACAGACAAGCTTTCTTT. Residues: CASSLNSDRQAFF.

The rearrangement joins TRBV5-4 to TRBJ2-3; a possible D gene is TRBD2 (6 bases). V lost 0 bases and J 3 bases, leaving 14 bases between the germline ends. The V gene's germline CDR1 is SGHNT and CDR2 YYREEE (reference sequence). This CDR3 region has 16 residues. The CDR3 is CASSLGGGTPTDTQYF. The CDR3 nucleotides are TGTGCCAGCAGCTTGGGGGGCGGGACCCCAACAGATACGCAGTATTTT.

The table lists this clonotype with many counts. The chain couples TRBV15 to TRBJ2-1; a possible D gene is TRBD2 (5 bases). This CDR3 spans 15 amino acids. Trimming removed 0 bases from V and 0 bases from J, with 6 bases in between. Germline CDR1 is LNHNV and CDR2 is YYDKDF (reference sequence). DNA of the CDR3: TGTGCCACCAGCAGAGATGCGGGCTCCTACAATGAGCAGTTCTTC. This encodes CATSRDAGSYNEQFF. The full variable domain, in which reference TRBV15 and TRBJ2-1 provide the parts outside the CDR3, is DAMVIQNPRYQVTQFGKPVTLSCSQTLNHNVMYWYQQKSSQAPKLLFHYYDKDFNNEADTPDNFQSRRPNTSFCFLDIRSPGLGDTAMYLCATSRDAGSYNEQFFGPGTRLTVL.

Ten or more counts support this clonotype. The chain combines TRBV4-3 with TRBJ2-7, with D possibly matching TRBD1 (6 bases). The germline V gene encodes CDR1 LGHNA and CDR2 YSLEER. V lost 4 bases to trimming and J lost 0 bases, with 7 bases between them. The CDR3 runs 13 residues. CDR3 DNA: TGCGCCAGCAGCCGGGACAACTCCTACGAGCAGTACTTC. The encoded protein is CASSRDNSYEQYF.